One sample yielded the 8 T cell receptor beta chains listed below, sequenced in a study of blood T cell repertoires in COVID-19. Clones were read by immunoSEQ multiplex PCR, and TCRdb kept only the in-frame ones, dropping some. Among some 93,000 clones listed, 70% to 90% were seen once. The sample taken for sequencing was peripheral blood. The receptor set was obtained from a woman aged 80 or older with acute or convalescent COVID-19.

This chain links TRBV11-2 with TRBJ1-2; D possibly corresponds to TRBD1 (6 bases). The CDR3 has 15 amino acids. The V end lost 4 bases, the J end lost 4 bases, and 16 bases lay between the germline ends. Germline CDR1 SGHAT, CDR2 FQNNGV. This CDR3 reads CASSSLQGQLYGYTF. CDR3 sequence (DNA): TGTGCCAGCAGCTCACTACAGGGTCAGCTCTATGGCTACACCTTC. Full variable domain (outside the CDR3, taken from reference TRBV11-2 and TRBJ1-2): EAGVAQSPRYKIIEKRQSVAFWCNPISGHATLYWYQQILGQGPKLLIQFQNNGVVDDSQLPKDRFSAERLKGVDSTLKIQPAKLEDSAVYLCASSSLQGQLYGYTFGSGTRLTVV.

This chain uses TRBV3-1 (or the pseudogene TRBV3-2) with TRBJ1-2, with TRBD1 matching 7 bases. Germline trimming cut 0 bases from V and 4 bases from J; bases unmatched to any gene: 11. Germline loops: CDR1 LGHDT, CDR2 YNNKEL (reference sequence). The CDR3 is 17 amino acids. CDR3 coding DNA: TGTGCCAGCAGCCAAGATTTTCGTTCCGACAGGGCCTATGGCTACACCTTC. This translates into CASSQDFRSDRAYGYTF.

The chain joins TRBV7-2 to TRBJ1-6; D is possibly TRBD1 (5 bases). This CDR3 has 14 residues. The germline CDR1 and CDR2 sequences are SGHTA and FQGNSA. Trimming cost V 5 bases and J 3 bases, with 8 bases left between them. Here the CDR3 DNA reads TGTGCCAGCAGCGGGGACTTCTATAATTCACCCCTCCACTTT. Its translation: CASSGDFYNSPLHF. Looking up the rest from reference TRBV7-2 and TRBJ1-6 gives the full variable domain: GAGVSQSPSNKVTEKGKDVELRCDPISGHTALYWYRQSLGQGLEFLIYFQGNSAPDKSGLPSDRFSAERTGGSVSTLTIQRTQQEDSAVYLCASSGDFYNSPLHFGNGTRLTVT.

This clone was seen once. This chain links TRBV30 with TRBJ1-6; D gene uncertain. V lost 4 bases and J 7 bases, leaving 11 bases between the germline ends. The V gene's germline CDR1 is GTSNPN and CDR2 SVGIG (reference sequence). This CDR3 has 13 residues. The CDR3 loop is CAWTSGGNSPLHF. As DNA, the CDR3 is TGTGCCTGGACTTCAGGAGGGAATTCACCCCTCCACTTT.

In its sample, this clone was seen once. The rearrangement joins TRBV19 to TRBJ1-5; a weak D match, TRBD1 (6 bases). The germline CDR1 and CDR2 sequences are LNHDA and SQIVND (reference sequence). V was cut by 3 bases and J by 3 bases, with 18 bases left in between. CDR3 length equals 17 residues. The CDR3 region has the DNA TGTGCCAGTAGTATTAGGAGGCAGGGGCTATTCAATCAGCCCCAGCATTTT. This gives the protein CASSIRRQGLFNQPQHF.

In nucleotides, the CDR3 is TGTGCCAGCAGTTACGGAACAGATCACACTGAAGCTTTCTTT. Protein product: CASSYGTDHTEAFF. The chain links TRBV6-5 to TRBJ1-1; no definite D call. Germline assignment: CDR1 MNHEY and CDR2 SVGAGI. V lost 2 bases and J 3 bases, leaving 10 bases between the germline ends. CDR3 length equals 14 residues.

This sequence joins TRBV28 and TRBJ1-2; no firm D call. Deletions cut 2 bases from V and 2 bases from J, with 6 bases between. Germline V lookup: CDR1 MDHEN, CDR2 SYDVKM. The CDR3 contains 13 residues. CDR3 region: CASSLRGNYGYTF. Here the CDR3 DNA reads TGTGCCAGCAGTTTAAGAGGGAACTATGGCTACACCTTC.

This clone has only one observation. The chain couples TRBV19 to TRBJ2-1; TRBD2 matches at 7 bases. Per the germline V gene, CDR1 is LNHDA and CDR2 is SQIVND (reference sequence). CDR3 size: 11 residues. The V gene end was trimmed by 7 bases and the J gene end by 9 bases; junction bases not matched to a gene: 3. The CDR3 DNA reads TGTGCCAGTACTAGCGGTGCTGAGCAGTTCTTC. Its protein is CASTSGAEQFF.